This T cell receptor (beta chain) was sequenced for a study of blood T cell repertoires in COVID-19. The CDR3 length is 14 residues. Deletions cut 1 base from V and 4 bases from J, with 10 bases between. Germline loops: CDR1 LNHNV, CDR2 YYDKDF (reference sequence). This clone was found a few times. The table came from immunoSEQ multiplex PCR; TCRdb's copy has only in-frame clones and leaves some out. The repertoire holds approximately 180,000 clones, with 87% as singletons. This chain links TRBV15 with TRBJ2-5; D is uncertain. This TCR was recovered from a woman between 45 and 60 years old with acute or convalescent COVID-19. Specimen: peripheral blood. CDR3 coding DNA: TGTGCCACCAGCAGAGGGGCAGAGACAGAGACCCAGTACTTC. The encoded protein is CATSRGAETETQYF.